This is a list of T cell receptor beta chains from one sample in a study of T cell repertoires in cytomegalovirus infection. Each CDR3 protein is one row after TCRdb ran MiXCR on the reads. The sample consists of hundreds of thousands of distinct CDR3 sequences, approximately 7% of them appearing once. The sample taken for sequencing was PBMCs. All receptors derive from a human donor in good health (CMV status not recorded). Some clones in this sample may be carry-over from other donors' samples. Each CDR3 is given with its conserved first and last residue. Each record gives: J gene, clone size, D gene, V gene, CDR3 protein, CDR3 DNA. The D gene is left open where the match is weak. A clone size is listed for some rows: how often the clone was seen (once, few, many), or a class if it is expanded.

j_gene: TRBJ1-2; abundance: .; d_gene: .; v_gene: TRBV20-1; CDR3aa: CSARVQSVDYGYTF; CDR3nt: TGCAGTGCTAGAGTTCAGTCAGTTGACTATGGCTACACCTTC
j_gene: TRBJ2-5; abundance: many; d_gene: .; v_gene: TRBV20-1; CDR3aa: CSAYPRGGETQYF; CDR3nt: TGCAGTGCTTACCCCAGGGGAGGAGAGACCCAGTACTTC
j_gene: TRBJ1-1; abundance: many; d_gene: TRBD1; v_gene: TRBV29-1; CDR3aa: CSAYRGVGTEAFF; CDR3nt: TGCAGCGCCTACAGGGGTGTCGGCACTGAAGCTTTCTTT
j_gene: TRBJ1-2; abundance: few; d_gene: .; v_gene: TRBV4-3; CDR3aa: CASSQDIAGANYGYTF; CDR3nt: TGCGCCAGCAGCCAAGATATAGCAGGGGCTAACTATGGCTACACCTTC
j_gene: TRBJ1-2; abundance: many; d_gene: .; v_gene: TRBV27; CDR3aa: CASSFDPSNYGYTF; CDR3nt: TGTGCCAGCAGTTTTGATCCTTCTAACTATGGCTACACCTTC
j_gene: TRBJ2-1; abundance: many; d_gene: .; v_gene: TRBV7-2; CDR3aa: CASSTGGGNEQFF; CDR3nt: TGTGCCAGCAGCACGGGGGGCGGCAATGAGCAGTTCTTC
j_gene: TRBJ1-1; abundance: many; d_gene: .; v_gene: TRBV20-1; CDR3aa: CSAPLGRPNTEAFF; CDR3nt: TGCAGTGCCCCACTAGGGCGGCCGAACACTGAAGCTTTCTTT
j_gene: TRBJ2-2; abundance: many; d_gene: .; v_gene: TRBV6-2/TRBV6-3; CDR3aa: CASSRTGNTGELFF; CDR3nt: TGTGCCAGCAGCAGAACAGGGAACACCGGGGAGCTGTTTTTT
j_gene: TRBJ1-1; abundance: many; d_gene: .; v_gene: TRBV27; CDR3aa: CASSDFLRAFF; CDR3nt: TGTGCCAGCAGTGATTTTTTAAGGGCTTTCTTT
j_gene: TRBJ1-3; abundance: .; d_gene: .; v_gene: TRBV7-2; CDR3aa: CASSLVGTSVNAIYF; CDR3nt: TGTGCCAGCAGCTTAGTTGGCACCTCTGTAAACGCCATATATTTT
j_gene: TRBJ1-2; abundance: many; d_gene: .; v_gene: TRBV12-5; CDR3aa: CASGLVGSTVPYGYTF; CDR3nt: TGTGCTAGTGGTTTGGTTGGCTCCACCGTCCCCTATGGCTACACCTTC
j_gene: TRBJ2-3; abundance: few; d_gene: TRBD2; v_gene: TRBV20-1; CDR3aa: CSESGGDTQYF; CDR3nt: TGCAGTGAAAGCGGGGGAGATACGCAGTATTTT
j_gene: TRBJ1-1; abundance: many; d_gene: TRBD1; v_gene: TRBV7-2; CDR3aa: CASSPQGTGGRAEAFF; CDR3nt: TGTGCCAGCAGCCCACAGGGGACAGGGGGCAGGGCTGAAGCTTTCTTT
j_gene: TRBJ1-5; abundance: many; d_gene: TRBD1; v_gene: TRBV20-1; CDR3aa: CSARDSLRDRAGNQPQHF; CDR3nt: TGCAGTGCTAGAGATAGTTTGCGGGACAGGGCTGGCAATCAGCCCCAGCATTTT
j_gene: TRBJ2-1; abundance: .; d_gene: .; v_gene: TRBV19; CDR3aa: CASSTGRDNEQFF; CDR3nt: TGTGCCAGTTCGACGGGGCGGGACAATGAGCAGTTCTTC
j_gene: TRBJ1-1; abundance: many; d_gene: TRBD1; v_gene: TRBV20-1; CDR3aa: CSARDRRSTEAFF; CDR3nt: TGCAGTGCGAGGGACAGGAGGAGCACTGAAGCTTTCTTT
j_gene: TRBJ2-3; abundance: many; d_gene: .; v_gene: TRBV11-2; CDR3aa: CASSPLAGLGDTQYF; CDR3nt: TGTGCCAGCAGCCCTCTTGCGGGACTCGGTGATACGCAGTATTTT
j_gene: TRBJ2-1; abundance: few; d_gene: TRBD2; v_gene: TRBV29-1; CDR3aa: CSVQERSGTSGLGQFF; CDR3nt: TGCAGCGTCCAAGAGAGGAGCGGGACTAGCGGATTAGGGCAGTTCTTC
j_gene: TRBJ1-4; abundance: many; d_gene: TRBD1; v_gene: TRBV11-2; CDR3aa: CASSFNRQGAGEKLFF; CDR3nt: TGTGCCAGCAGCTTTAACCGACAGGGGGCTGGAGAAAAACTGTTTTTT
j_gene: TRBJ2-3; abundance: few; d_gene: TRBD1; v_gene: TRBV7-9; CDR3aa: CASSQQGTDTQYF; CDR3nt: TGTGCCAGCAGTCAACAGGGGACAGATACGCAGTATTTT
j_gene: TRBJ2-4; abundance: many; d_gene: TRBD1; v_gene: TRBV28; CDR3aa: CASRKQGAAKNIQYF; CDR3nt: TGTGCCAGCAGGAAACAGGGGGCGGCCAAAAACATTCAGTACTTC
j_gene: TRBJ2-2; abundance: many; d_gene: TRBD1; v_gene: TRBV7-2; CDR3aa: CASSSRQGAGELFF; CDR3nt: TGTGCCAGCAGCTCAAGACAGGGGGCCGGGGAGCTGTTTTTT
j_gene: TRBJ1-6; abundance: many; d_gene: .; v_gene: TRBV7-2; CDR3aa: CASSSGVPTSPLHF; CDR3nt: TGTGCCAGCAGCTCAGGGGTCCCGACATCACCCCTCCACTTT
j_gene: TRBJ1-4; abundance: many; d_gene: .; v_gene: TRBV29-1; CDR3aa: CSVVIQGSTNEKLFF; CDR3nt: TGCAGCGTAGTAATACAGGGATCAACTAATGAAAAACTGTTTTTT
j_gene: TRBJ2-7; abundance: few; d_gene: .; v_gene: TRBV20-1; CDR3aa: CSAPRSGESYEQYF; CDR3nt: TGCAGTGCTCCCCGGTCAGGAGAATCCTACGAGCAGTACTTC
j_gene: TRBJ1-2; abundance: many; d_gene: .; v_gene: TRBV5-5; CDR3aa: CASSLWAENANGYTF; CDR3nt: TGTGCCAGCAGCTTGTGGGCGGAGAATGCTAATGGCTACACCTTC
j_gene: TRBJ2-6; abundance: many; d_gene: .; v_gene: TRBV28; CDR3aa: CASSSRQSSGANVLTF; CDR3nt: TGTGCCAGCAGTTCGAGACAGTCCTCTGGGGCCAACGTCCTGACTTTC
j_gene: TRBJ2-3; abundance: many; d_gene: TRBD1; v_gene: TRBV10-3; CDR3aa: CATREGALDTQYF; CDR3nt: TGTGCCACAAGAGAGGGGGCCCTAGATACGCAGTATTTT
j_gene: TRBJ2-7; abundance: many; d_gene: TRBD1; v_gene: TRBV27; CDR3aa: CASSSGQGLYEQYF; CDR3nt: TGTGCCAGCAGTTCGGGACAGGGGCTATACGAGCAGTACTTC
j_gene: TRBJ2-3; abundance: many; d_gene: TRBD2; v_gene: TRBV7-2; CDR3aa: CASSLTLLAGGGVDTQYF; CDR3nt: TGTGCCAGCAGCCTGACCCTTCTAGCGGGGGGCGGTGTAGATACGCAGTATTTT
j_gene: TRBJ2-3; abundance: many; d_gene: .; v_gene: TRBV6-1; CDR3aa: CASSYGTTTDTQYF; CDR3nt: TGTGCCAGCAGTTATGGGACCACCACAGATACGCAGTATTTT
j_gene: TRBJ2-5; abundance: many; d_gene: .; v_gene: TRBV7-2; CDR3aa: CASSLERGSQETQYF; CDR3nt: TGTGCCAGCAGCTTAGAACGTGGCAGCCAAGAGACCCAGTACTTC
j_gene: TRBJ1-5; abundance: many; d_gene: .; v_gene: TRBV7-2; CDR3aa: CASSTRPGIAQPQHF; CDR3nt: TGTGCCAGCAGTACACGACCGGGAATCGCTCAGCCCCAGCATTTT
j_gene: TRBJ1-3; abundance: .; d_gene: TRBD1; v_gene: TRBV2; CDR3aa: CASRTGIFSGNTIYF; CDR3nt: TGTGCCAGCAGGACAGGGATCTTTTCGGGAAACACCATATATTTT
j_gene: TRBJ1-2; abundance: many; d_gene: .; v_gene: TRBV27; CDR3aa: CASSPRKGNYGYTF; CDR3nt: TGTGCCAGCAGCCCCCGGAAGGGGAACTATGGCTACACCTTC
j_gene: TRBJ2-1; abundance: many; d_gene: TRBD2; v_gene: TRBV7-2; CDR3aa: CASRGPGLAGPYNEQFF; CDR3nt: TGTGCCAGCAGAGGCCCGGGACTAGCGGGGCCCTACAATGAGCAGTTCTTC
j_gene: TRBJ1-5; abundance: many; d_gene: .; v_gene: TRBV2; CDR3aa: CASSEGRGGGQPQHF; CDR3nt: TGTGCCAGCAGTGAAGGAAGAGGGGGAGGTCAGCCCCAGCATTTT
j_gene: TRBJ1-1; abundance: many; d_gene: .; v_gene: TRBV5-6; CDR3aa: CASSYLGALNTEAFF; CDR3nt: TGTGCCAGCAGCTATCTTGGGGCACTGAACACTGAAGCTTTCTTT
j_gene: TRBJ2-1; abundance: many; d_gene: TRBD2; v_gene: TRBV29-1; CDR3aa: CSVELAGGPGFF; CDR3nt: TGCAGCGTTGAACTAGCGGGGGGGCCGGGGTTCTTC
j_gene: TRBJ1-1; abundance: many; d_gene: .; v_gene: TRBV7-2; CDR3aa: CASSLAIWTDGANEAFF; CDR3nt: TGTGCCAGCAGCTTAGCGATCTGGACGGACGGGGCTAATGAAGCTTTCTTT
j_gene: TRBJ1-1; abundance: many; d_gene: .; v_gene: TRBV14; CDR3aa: CASSLGFVEAFF; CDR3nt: TGTGCCAGCAGCCTAGGGTTCGTAGAAGCTTTCTTT
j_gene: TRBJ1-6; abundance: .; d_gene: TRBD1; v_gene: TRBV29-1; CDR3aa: CSVKGRDSYNSPLHF; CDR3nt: TGCAGCGTCAAAGGCCGGGACAGCTATAATTCACCCCTCCACTTT
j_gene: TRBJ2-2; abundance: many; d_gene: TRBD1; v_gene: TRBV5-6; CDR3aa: CASSRTGTVRTGELFF; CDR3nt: TGTGCCAGCAGCAGGACCGGGACAGTGAGGACCGGGGAGCTGTTTTTT
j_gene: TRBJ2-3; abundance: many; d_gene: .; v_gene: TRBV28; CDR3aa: CASSFPRGSTDTQYF; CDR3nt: TGTGCCAGCAGTTTTCCCAGGGGAAGCACAGATACGCAGTATTTT
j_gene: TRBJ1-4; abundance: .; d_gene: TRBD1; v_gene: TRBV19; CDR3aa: CASGSGTEEEKLFF; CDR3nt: TGTGCCAGCGGGTCCGGGACAGAGGAGGAAAAACTGTTTTTT
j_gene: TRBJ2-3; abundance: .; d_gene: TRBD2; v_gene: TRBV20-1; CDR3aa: CSARAASGGNRDTQYF; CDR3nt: TGCAGTGCTAGAGCGGCTAGCGGGGGTAACCGAGATACGCAGTATTTT